A selection of T cell receptor beta chains follows, all from one sample in a study of memory CD4+ T cells and cytomegalovirus serostatus. Generated by immunoSEQ multiplex PCR, the TCRdb table keeps only in-frame clones and is missing some. The sample includes about 75,000 clones, under 80% of them seen just once. The material sequenced was memory CD4+ T cells from blood. All receptors derive from an adult in good health and CMV-seropositive. The CDR3 runs from the conserved cysteine through the conserved F or W. The D gene is left open where the match is weak. Part of the rows lack a size; the others show once, few, many or a class for expanded clones.

>.|.|TRBJ1-4|TRBV11-2
TGTGCCAGCAGCCCGGGTCCTAATGAAAAACTGTTTTTT
CASSPGPNEKLFF
>.|.|TRBJ1-2|TRBV11-3
TGTGCCAGCAGCCACGGGCCTGGTCAGGGCTACACCTTC
CASSHGPGQGYTF
>.|.|TRBJ1-1|TRBV11-2
TGTGCCAGCAGGGAGGGTTTCTTGGCTGAAGCTTTCTTT
CASREGFLAEAFF
>.|.|TRBJ1-5|TRBV28
TGTGCCAGCAGCGGAACAGGGCGCCTGGGGCAATTGGATCAGCCCCAGCATTTT
CASSGTGRLGQLDQPQHF
>.|.|TRBJ1-1|TRBV6-6
TGTGCCAGCAGTTATCCACAGACGGGGAACACTGAAGCTTTCTTT
CASSYPQTGNTEAFF
>few|TRBD1|TRBJ2-7|TRBV18
TGTGCCAGCTCACCATTAGCCCGGACAGGGATCTACGAGCAGTACTTC
CASSPLARTGIYEQYF
>.|TRBD1|TRBJ2-2|TRBV19
TGTGCCAGTAGTAGGACAGGGGACGCCGGGGAGCTGTTTTTT
CASSRTGDAGELFF
>.|.|TRBJ2-1|TRBV7-9
TGTGCCAGCAGCCCCCTAGCCTACAATGAGCAGTTCTTC
CASSPLAYNEQFF
>.|.|TRBJ2-7|TRBV18
TGTGCCAGCTCACCGGCGAGCGGACCCTACGAGCAGTACTTC
CASSPASGPYEQYF
>few|TRBD1|TRBJ1-2|TRBV7-9
TGTGCCAGCAGCACCGGACAGGGAATTGGCTACACCTTC
CASSTGQGIGYTF
>.|TRBD1|TRBJ1-5|TRBV10-3
TGTGCCATCAGACAGGGGGCTGATCAGCCCCAGCATTTT
CAIRQGADQPQHF
>.|.|TRBJ2-4|TRBV28
TGTGCCAGCAGTCGTAGGACAGTGATGTTAGCCAAAAACATTCAGTACTTC
CASSRRTVMLAKNIQYF
>.|TRBD2|TRBJ2-1|TRBV11-3
TGTGCCAGCAGCTTAGAGGGACTAGTCAATGAGCAGTTCTTC
CASSLEGLVNEQFF
>.|.|TRBJ1-1|TRBV6-5
TGTGCCAGCAGCCGTTTCCGGGACCTGAACACTGAAGCTTTCTTT
CASSRFRDLNTEAFF
>.|.|TRBJ1-2|TRBV6-6
TGTGCCAGCAGGAATGGGTTGTTCTACGGCTACACCTTC
CASRNGLFYGYTF
>.|.|TRBJ2-6|TRBV18
TGTGCCAGCTCGCGGGACGGCTCTGGGGCCAACGTCCTGACTTTC
CASSRDGSGANVLTF
>.|.|TRBJ1-2|TRBV5-4
TGTGCCAGCAGCACGGTTGGGGGGGCGGATGGCTACACCTTC
CASSTVGGADGYTF
>.|.|TRBJ1-5|TRBV5-6
TGTGCCAGCAGCTTGGGACCGGAACAGCCCCAGCATTTT
CASSLGPEQPQHF
>.|.|TRBJ2-4|TRBV30
TGTGCCTGGAGTGTACCCCAGGGACGCATTCAGTACTTC
CAWSVPQGRIQYF
>.|TRBD2|TRBJ2-5|TRBV10-2
TGCGCCAGCAGTGAGAGCGGGAGCCTCCAAGAGACCCAGTACTTC
CASSESGSLQETQYF
>.|.|TRBJ1-4|TRBV2
TGTGCCAGCAGCGTTACACCGGGTGAAAAACTGTTTTTT
CASSVTPGEKLFF
>.|.|TRBJ2-5|TRBV14
TGTGCCAGCAGCCAAGGAGACTCAAGGGAGACCCAGTACTTC
CASSQGDSRETQYF
>.|.|TRBJ1-1|TRBV15
TGTGCCACCAGCAGAGATCCCGGAGGTTTCGGCACTGAAGCTTTCTTT
CATSRDPGGFGTEAFF
>.|.|TRBJ2-3|TRBV19
TGTGCCAGTAGTATAGATCGTTCTATTGGGGGTACAGATACGCAGTATTTT
CASSIDRSIGGTDTQYF
>.|TRBD2|TRBJ2-1|TRBV13
TGTGCCAGCAGTCTCAGGACTAGCGGGAGGGGTAAGCAGTTCTTC
CASSLRTSGRGKQFF
>.|TRBD2|TRBJ2-5|TRBV19
TGTGCCAGTAGCACTCCGGGACTAGCCAGACAAGAGACCCAGTACTTC
CASSTPGLARQETQYF
>.|.|TRBJ1-3|TRBV11-2
TGTGCCAGCAGCCACAACACCAGGGGAAACACCATATATTTT
CASSHNTRGNTIYF
>.|TRBD1|TRBJ1-2|TRBV5-1
TGCGCCAGCAGCTCGACAGGGGTCCATGGCTACACCTTC
CASSSTGVHGYTF
>.|.|TRBJ2-2|TRBV4-2
TGTGCCAGCAGCCAAGTGGAGACCGGGGAGCTGTTTTTT
CASSQVETGELFF
>.|.|TRBJ2-3|TRBV27
TGTGCCAGCAGTCCACTAGCCCCTGAACGAACAGATACGCAGTATTTT
CASSPLAPERTDTQYF
>.|TRBD1|TRBJ1-2|TRBV2
TGTGCCAGCAGTTGGGACAGGGAGGTCCTCACCTTC
CASSWDREVLTF
>.|TRBD2|TRBJ2-7|TRBV5-1
TGCGCCAGCAGAATAGCGGGGGAACCTACCTACGAGCAGTACTTC
CASRIAGEPTYEQYF
>.|.|TRBJ1-1|TRBV7-9
TGTGCCAGCAGCTTAGACGGCCCCACTGAAGCTTTCTTT
CASSLDGPTEAFF
>.|TRBD1|TRBJ1-2|TRBV28
TGTGCCAGCAGTTTTTCGGCAGGGGGCGCAAGGTATGGCTACACCTTC
CASSFSAGGARYGYTF
>.|.|TRBJ1-2|TRBV7-2
TGTGCCAGCAGCTTAGGCGGGTCATCCTATGGCTACACCTTC
CASSLGGSSYGYTF
>.|TRBD2|TRBJ2-3|TRBV9
TGTGCCAGCAGCTTTGGACTAGCGGGCACAGATACGCAGTATTTT
CASSFGLAGTDTQYF
>once|.|TRBJ2-5|TRBV2
TGTGCCAGCAGTGCCGACTGGGGAACACAAGAGACCCAGTACTTC
CASSADWGTQETQYF
>.|TRBD1|TRBJ2-1|TRBV29-1
TGCAGCGTTGCGACGACAGGGGCGATCGATGAGCAGTTCTTC
CSVATTGAIDEQFF
>.|.|TRBJ2-2|TRBV11-2
TGTGCCAGCAGCTCTTGGGGCGGGGACACCGGGGAGCTGTTTTTT
CASSSWGGDTGELFF
>.|.|TRBJ1-6|TRBV5-6
TGTGCCAGCACACAGGACGATAATTCACCCCTCCACTTT
CASTQDDNSPLHF
>.|.|TRBJ2-3|TRBV7-2
TGTGCCAGCCTCTCTGGGGGCACAGATACGCAGTATTTT
CASLSGGTDTQYF
>.|.|TRBJ1-4|TRBV5-1
TGCGCCAGCAGCCTGAGCCGGCCGGGAGATGAAAAACTGTTTTTT
CASSLSRPGDEKLFF
>.|.|TRBJ1-2|TRBV18
TGTGCCAGCTCACCACCTAGGCCCGGGGAACAAAGCTATGGCTACACCTTC
CASSPPRPGEQSYGYTF
>.|.|TRBJ1-2|TRBV18
TGTGCCAGCTCACCCACGTCGGCCAGGGATGGCTACACCTTC
CASSPTSARDGYTF
>.|.|TRBJ1-2|TRBV5-1
TGCGCCAGCAGCTTTTTGGACAGTCTCAGAGGGGGCTACACCTTC
CASSFLDSLRGGYTF
>.|.|TRBJ2-5|TRBV5-4
TGTGCCAGCAGCTTGGACTCGACTCAAGAGACCCAGTACTTC
CASSLDSTQETQYF
>few|TRBD1|TRBJ1-1|TRBV27
TGTGCCAGCAGTTGGCTCCAGGGGGTCTCTGAAGCTTTCTTT
CASSWLQGVSEAFF